This is a list of T cell receptor beta chains from one sample in a study of monozygotic twins with inflammatory bowel disease. TCRdb reanalyzed the 5' RACE reads and collapses them to one entry per CDR3 protein, without DNA. This listing includes nearly 450,000 distinct CDR3 sequences. The sequenced sample was blood. These receptors originate from a human donor with ulcerative colitis or Crohn's disease, or a healthy co-twin of an affected twin (not recorded which). The CDR3 runs from the conserved cysteine through the conserved F or W. Each record gives: J gene, V gene, CDR3 protein.

TRBJ2-1 | TRBV28 | CASRGPGGSNEQFF
TRBJ2-7 | TRBV7-2 | CASSSDRLYEQYF
TRBJ1-1 | TRBV5-1 | CASSLAAGETEAFF
TRBJ2-5 | TRBV5-1 | CASSLAPGTGQETQYF
TRBJ1-6 | TRBV6-4 | CASKEQFSYNSPLHF
TRBJ2-1 | TRBV11-2 | CASSSMGAGTSGYSYNEQFF
TRBJ2-3 | TRBV7-9 | CASSLPSGASTDTQYF
TRBJ2-2 | TRBV3-1 | CASSRLTGRGTGELFF
TRBJ2-1 | TRBV5-1 | CASSLASGLAGGYEQFF
TRBJ1-5 | TRBV20-1 | CSAPGEGNQPQHF
TRBJ2-1 | TRBV20-1 | CSARLAPSSYNEQFF
TRBJ1-2 | TRBV20-1 | CSAPDRFPDGYTF
TRBJ1-2 | TRBV12-3/TRBV12-4 | CASIPGDRGHGYTF
TRBJ2-1 | TRBV29-1 | CSVSAGGRNEQFF
TRBJ2-7 | TRBV10-3 | CAISPGLAGGTYEQYF
TRBJ1-4 | TRBV6-5 | CASSYEGHESRKLFF
TRBJ2-7 | TRBV18 | CASSPLVPPGQGDEQYF
TRBJ2-2 | TRBV4-2 | CASSQDAGVGAGELFF
TRBJ2-3 | TRBV9 | CASSVDGRGTDTQYF
TRBJ1-5 | TRBV4-1 | CASSPNWGENQPQHF